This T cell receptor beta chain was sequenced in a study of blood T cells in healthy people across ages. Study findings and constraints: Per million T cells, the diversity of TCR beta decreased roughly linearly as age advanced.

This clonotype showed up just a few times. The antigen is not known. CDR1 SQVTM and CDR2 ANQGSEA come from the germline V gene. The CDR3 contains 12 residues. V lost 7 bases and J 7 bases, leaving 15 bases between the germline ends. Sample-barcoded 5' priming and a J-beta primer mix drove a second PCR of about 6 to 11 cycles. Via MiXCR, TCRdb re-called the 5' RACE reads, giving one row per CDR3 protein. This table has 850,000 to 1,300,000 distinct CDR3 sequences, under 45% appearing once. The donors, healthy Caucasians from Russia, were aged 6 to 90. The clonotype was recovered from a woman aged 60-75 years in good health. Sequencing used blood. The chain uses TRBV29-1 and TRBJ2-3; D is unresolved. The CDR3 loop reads CSASREANTQYF. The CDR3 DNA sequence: TGCAGCGCCTCTAGGGAAGCCAATACGCAGTATTTT.